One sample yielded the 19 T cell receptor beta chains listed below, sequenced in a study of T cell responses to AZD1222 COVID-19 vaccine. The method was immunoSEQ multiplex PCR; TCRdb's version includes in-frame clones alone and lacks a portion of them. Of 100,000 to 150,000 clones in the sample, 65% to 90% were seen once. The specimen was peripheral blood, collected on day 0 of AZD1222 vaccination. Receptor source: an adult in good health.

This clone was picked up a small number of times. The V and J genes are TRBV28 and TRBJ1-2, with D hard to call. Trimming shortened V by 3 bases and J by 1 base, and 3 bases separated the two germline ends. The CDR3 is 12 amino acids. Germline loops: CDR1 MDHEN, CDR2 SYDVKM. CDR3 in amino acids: CASSFGNYGYTF. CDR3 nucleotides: TGTGCCAGCAGTTTCGGTAACTATGGCTACACCTTC.

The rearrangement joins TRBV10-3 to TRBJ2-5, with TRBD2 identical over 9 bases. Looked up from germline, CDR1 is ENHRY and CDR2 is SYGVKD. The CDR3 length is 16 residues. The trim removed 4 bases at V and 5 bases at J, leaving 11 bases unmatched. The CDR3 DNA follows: TGTGCCATCAGTGGATCTGGCGGGGGGGCGGTTGAGACCCAGTACTTC. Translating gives CAISGSGGGAVETQYF.

CDR3 sequence: CASSLFSGAANQPQHF. CDR3 bases: TGTGCCAGCAGTTTATTTTCCGGGGCAGCGAATCAGCCCCAGCATTTT. The chain carries TRBV27 and TRBJ1-5, with a weak D call TRBD1 (5 bases). Germline V gene data show CDR1 as MNHEY and CDR2 as SMNVEV (reference sequence). The ends were cut back, 1 base at V and 4 bases at J, with 14 bases in the middle. This CDR3 has 16 residues.

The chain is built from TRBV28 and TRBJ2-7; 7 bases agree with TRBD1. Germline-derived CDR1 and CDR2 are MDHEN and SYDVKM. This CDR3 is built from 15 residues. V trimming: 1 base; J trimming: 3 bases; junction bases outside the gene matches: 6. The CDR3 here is CASSLSGQNFYEQYF. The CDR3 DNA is TGTGCCAGCAGTTTATCGGGACAGAACTTCTACGAGCAGTACTTC.

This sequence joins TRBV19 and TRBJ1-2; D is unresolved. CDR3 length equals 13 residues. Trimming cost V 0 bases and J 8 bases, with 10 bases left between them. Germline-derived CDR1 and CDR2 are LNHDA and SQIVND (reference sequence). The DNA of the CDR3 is TGTGCCAGTAGTATAGATAGAAGGCAAGGCTACACCTTC. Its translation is CASSIDRRQGYTF.

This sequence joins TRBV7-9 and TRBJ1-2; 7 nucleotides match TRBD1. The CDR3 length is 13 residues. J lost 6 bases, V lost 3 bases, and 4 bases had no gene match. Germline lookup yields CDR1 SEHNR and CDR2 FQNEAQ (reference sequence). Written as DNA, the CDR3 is TGTGCCAGCAGCTTCGAACAGGGGAATGGCTACACCTTC. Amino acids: CASSFEQGNGYTF.

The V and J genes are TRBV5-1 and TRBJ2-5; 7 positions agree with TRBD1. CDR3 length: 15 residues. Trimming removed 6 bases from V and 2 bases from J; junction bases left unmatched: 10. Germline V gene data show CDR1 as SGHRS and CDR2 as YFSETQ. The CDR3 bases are TGCGCCAGCACACGGGACAGCACCTCACAAGAGACCCAGTACTTC. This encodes CASTRDSTSQETQYF.

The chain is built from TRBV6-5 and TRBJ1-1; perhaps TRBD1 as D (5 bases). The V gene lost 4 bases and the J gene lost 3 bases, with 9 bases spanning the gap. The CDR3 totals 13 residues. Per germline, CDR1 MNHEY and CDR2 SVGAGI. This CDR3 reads CASSSGAYTEAFF. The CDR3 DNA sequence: TGTGCCAGCAGTTCCGGGGCATACACTGAAGCTTTCTTT.

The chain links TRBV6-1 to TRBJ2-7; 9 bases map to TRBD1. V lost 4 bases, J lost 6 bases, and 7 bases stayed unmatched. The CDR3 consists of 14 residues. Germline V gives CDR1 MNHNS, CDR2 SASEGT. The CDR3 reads CASSATGGESEQYF. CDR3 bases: TGTGCCAGCAGTGCTACAGGGGGCGAGAGCGAGCAGTACTTC.

CDR3 in amino acids: CASSPRQVKSTDTQYF. In nucleotides, the CDR3 is TGTGCCAGTAGTCCAAGACAGGTCAAGAGCACAGATACGCAGTATTTT. The chain couples TRBV19 to TRBJ2-3; TRBD1 might be the D (6 bases). V was cut by 5 bases and J by 0 bases, with 15 bases left in between. Germline V lookup: CDR1 LNHDA, CDR2 SQIVND (reference sequence). This CDR3 spans 16 amino acids.

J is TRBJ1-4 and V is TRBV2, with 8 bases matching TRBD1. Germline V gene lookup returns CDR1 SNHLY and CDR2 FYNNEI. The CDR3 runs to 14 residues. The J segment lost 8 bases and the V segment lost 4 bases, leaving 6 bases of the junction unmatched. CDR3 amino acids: CASSGQTGEEKLFF. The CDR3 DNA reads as TGTGCCAGCAGTGGACAGACAGGGGAGGAAAAACTGTTTTTT.

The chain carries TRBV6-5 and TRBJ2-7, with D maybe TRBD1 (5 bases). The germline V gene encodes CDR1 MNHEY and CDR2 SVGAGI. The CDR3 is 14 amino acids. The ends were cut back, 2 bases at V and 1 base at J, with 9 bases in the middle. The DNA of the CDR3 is TGTGCCAGCAGTTACGGACAACCTTCCTACGAGCAGTACTTC. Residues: CASSYGQPSYEQYF.

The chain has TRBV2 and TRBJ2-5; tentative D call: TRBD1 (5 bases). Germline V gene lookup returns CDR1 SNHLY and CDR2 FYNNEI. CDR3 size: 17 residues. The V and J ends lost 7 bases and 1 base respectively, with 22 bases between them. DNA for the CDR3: TGTGCCAGCAACGTCGAGACAGACAAAGTAACCCAAGAGACCCAGTACTTC. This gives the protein CASNVETDKVTQETQYF.

CDR3 sequence reads: CASSDPPFQGAFF. The CDR3 DNA follows: TGCGCCAGCAGTGATCCTCCTTTTCAGGGAGCTTTCTTT. This rearrangement joins TRBV10-2 to TRBJ1-1; weak D call: TRBD1 (5 bases). The CDR3 totals 13 residues. V was cut by 3 bases and J by 10 bases, with 15 bases left in between. The germline gives CDR1 WSHSY, CDR2 SAAADI.

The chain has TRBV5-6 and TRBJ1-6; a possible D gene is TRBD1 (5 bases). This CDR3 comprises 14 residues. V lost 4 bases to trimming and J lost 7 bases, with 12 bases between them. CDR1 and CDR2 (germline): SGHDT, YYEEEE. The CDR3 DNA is TGTGCCAGCAGCCCTGGGACCACGAATTCACCCCTCCACTTT. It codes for CASSPGTTNSPLHF.

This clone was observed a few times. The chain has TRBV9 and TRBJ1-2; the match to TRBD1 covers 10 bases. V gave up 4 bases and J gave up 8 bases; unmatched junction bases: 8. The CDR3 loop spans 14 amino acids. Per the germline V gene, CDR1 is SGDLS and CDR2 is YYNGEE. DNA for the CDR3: TGTGCCAGCAGCCCACTAGGGGACAGGGGAGGCTACACCTTC. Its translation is CASSPLGDRGGYTF.

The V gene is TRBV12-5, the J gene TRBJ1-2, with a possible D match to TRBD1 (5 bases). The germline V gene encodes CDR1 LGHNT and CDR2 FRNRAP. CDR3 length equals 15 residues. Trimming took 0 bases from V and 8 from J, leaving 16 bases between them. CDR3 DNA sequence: TGTGCTAGTGGTTTGGTAGGGGCTCAGGGTGGCGGCTACACCTTC. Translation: CASGLVGAQGGGYTF.

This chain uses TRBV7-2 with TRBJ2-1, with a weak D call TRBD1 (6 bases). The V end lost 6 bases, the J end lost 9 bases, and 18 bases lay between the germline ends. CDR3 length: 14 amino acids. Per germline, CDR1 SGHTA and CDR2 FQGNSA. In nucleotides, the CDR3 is TGTGCCAGCAGTTCAAACTTCAGGGGTCGTGAGCAGTTCTTC. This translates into CASSSNFRGREQFF.

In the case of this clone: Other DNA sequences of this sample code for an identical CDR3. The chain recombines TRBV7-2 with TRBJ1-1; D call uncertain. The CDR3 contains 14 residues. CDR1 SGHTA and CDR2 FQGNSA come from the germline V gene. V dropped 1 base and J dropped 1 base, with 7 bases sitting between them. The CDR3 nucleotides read TGTGCCAGCAGCTTAGTCGGTGGGAACACTGAAGCTTTCTTT. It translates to CASSLVGGNTEAFF.